These 24 T cell receptor beta chains were sequenced from one sample in a study of CD8 T cells in ankylosing spondylitis. Via MiXCR, TCRdb re-called the 5' RACE reads, giving one row per CDR3 protein. The table lists 50,000 to 65,000 distinct CDR3 sequences, 6.5% to 9% of them singletons. Material: blood, either unsorted or a sorted T cell fraction (not recorded which). Receptors originate from a female donor with ankylosing spondylitis or in good health (not recorded which).

In this sample, this clonotype turned up many times. This rearrangement joins TRBV7-8 to TRBJ2-3; 7 nucleotides agree with TRBD2. The CDR3 has 17 amino acids. The V gene end was trimmed by 0 bases and the J gene end by 4 bases; junction bases not matched to a gene: 10. CDR1 is SGHVS, CDR2 FQNEAQ, per germline. The CDR3 DNA reads as TGTGCCAGCAGCTTAGCGTACAGCGGGGCCCCCCCAGATACGCAGTATTTT. Translating gives CASSLAYSGAPPDTQYF.

At least ten counts were recorded for this clonotype. The chain recombines TRBV6-2 or TRBV6-3 with TRBJ1-5; tentative D call: TRBD1 (5 bases). Germline V gene data show CDR1 as MNHEY and CDR2 as SVGEGT. The CDR3 contains 14 residues. V lost 7 bases and J 0 bases, leaving 10 bases between the germline ends. The CDR3 DNA is TGTGCCAGCAATAAGGGGAATAGCAATCAGCCCCAGCATTTT. It yields the protein CASNKGNSNQPQHF.

At least ten counts were recorded for this clonotype. This chain joins TRBV5-1 and TRBJ2-2, with a tentative D call TRBD1 (6 bases). Trimming took off 5 bases at V and 6 bases at J, with 14 bases between the two ends. This CDR3 is built from 14 residues. In germline, CDR1 is SGHRS, CDR2 YFSETQ. This CDR3 is CASSYQQGSGELFF. CDR3 coding DNA: TGCGCCAGCAGTTACCAGCAGGGGTCCGGGGAGCTGTTTTTT.

This clonotype was detected ten times or more. This chain connects TRBV5-1 to TRBJ2-1; D may be TRBD2 (5 bases). Germline V gene sequence: CDR1 SGHRS, CDR2 YFSETQ. This CDR3 has 15 residues. V was clipped by 2 bases and J by 8 bases, with 17 bases between them. The CDR3 DNA is TGCGCCAGCAGCTTAAATCCTCTTGAGGGTCATGAGCAGTTCTTC. This gives the protein CASSLNPLEGHEQFF.

This clonotype was seen repeatedly, ten times or more. V usage is TRBV30 and J usage is TRBJ2-3; perhaps TRBD2 as D (6 bases). The germline V and J ends were trimmed by 1 base and 2 bases, with 10 bases remaining between them. Germline CDR1 reads GTSNPN; CDR2 reads SVGIG (reference sequence). CDR3 length: 14 residues. CDR3 region: CAWSGGTYTDTQYF. The CDR3 DNA reads as TGTGCCTGGAGTGGTGGGACTTACACAGATACGCAGTATTTT.

In this sample, this clonotype turned up many times. The chain uses TRBV5-1 and TRBJ1-1, with D tentatively TRBD1 (5 bases). This CDR3 is built from 14 residues. The V gene lost 4 bases and the J gene lost 8 bases, with 18 bases spanning the gap. Germline CDR1 SGHRS, CDR2 YFSETQ. This CDR3 is CASSDSLGANEAFF. CDR3 nucleotide sequence: TGCGCCAGCAGCGATTCACTCGGGGCGAACGAAGCTTTCTTT.

This clonotype was counted many times. The chain links TRBV28 to TRBJ2-1, with a weak D call TRBD2 (6 bases). This CDR3 region has 13 residues. Germline V lookup: CDR1 MDHEN, CDR2 SYDVKM. The V end lost 1 base, the J end lost 8 bases, and 9 bases lay between the germline ends. CDR3 sequence: CASSLSGGDEQFF. For the CDR3, the DNA is TGTGCCAGCAGTTTATCAGGAGGGGATGAGCAGTTCTTC.

This clonotype was detected ten times or more. This chain uses TRBV10-2 with TRBJ1-1; unclear D gene. The CDR3 is made up of 13 amino acids. The ends were cut back, 11 bases at V and 0 bases at J, with 13 bases in the middle. Germline CDR1 and CDR2: WSHSY and SAAADI. The CDR3 DNA follows: TGCGCCGTGCGGCCGGGCCTGAACACTGAAGCTTTCTTT. Amino acid sequence: CAVRPGLNTEAFF.

In this sample, this clonotype turned up many times. This chain links TRBV20-1 with TRBJ2-3; TRBD2 might be the D (5 bases). This CDR3 has 15 amino acids. Germline CDR1 and CDR2: DFQATT and SNEGSKA (reference sequence). The V gene lost 2 bases and the J gene lost 2 bases, with 14 bases spanning the gap. The chain's CDR3 is CSARSTSFFTDTQYF. CDR3 nucleotides: TGCAGTGCTAGATCTACTAGTTTTTTCACAGATACGCAGTATTTT.

This clonotype occurred many times. V gene TRBV28 combines with J gene TRBJ2-2; a weak D match, TRBD1 (6 bases). The CDR3 contains 13 residues. V gave up 4 bases and J gave up 6 bases, with 9 bases separating them. Germline CDR1 reads MDHEN; CDR2 reads SYDVKM. This CDR3 is CASSWTAPGELFF. In DNA form, the CDR3 reads TGTGCCAGCAGTTGGACAGCCCCCGGGGAGCTGTTTTTT.

This chain joins TRBV24-1 and TRBJ1-1; the D is unclear. V was trimmed by 2 bases and J by 2 bases, leaving 5 bases between them. The V gene's germline CDR1 is KGHDR and CDR2 SFDVKD. This CDR3 region has 13 residues. The CDR3 DNA follows: TGTGCCACCAGTGATTCGTCCAACACTGAAGCTTTCTTT. It encodes CATSDSSNTEAFF.

This clonotype was recorded a few times. V and J are TRBV5-1 and TRBJ2-7; D remains ambiguous. Deletions cut 5 bases from V and 2 bases from J, with 14 bases between. Germline values: CDR1 SGHRS, CDR2 YFSETQ. The CDR3 is 14 residues long. The CDR3 loop is CASRSRGTTYEQYV. Written as DNA, the CDR3 is TGCGCCAGCAGGTCTCGCGGAACCACCTACGAGCAGTACGTC.

This clonotype was detected many times. The chain combines TRBV20-1 with TRBJ1-1; D gene uncertain. Per germline, CDR1 DFQATT and CDR2 SNEGSKA (reference sequence). V lost 2 bases to trimming and J lost 0 bases, with 25 bases between them. This CDR3 contains 19 residues. This CDR3 is CSARKVRPAHVRMNTEAFF. The CDR3 DNA follows: TGCAGTGCTAGAAAGGTCAGACCGGCCCACGTTCGTATGAACACTGAAGCTTTCTTT.

There are many counts of this clonotype. The chain is built from TRBV5-1 and TRBJ2-2, with 7 bases fitting TRBD1. The junction had 4 bases not matched to a gene; V was cut back by 0 bases and J by 5 bases. This CDR3 comprises 15 residues. CDR1 and CDR2 from the germline V gene are SGHRS and YFSETQ. CDR3 sequence reads: CASSLDRGLTGELFF. In nucleotides, the CDR3 is TGCGCCAGCAGCTTGGACAGGGGTTTAACCGGGGAGCTGTTTTTT.

This clonotype was detected many times. The chain has TRBV5-1 and TRBJ2-1, with TRBD1 identical over 8 bases. CDR1 is SGHRS, CDR2 YFSETQ, per germline. The CDR3 is 18 amino acids. V shed 4 bases, J shed 6 bases, and the junction held 18 bases outside the gene matches. CDR3 sequence: CASSRPPGQDAEGNEQFF. CDR3 coding DNA: TGCGCCAGCAGCAGACCTCCGGGACAGGACGCTGAGGGCAATGAGCAGTTCTTC.

This clonotype showed up many times. This rearrangement joins TRBV5-5 to TRBJ2-7; either TRBD1 or TRBD2 may fit D (5 bases each). V was cut by 3 bases and J by 3 bases, with 25 bases left in between. CDR1 SGHKS and CDR2 YYEKEE come from the germline V gene (reference sequence). The CDR3 contains 18 residues. The CDR3 DNA sequence: TGTGCCAGCAGCTCCACCTTTCCTCAGGGAAGCGGCTACTACGAGCAGTACTTC. It specifies CASSSTFPQGSGYYEQYF.

This clonotype was seen at least ten times. J is TRBJ1-1 and V is TRBV13; D not certain. This CDR3 contains 17 residues. V shed 4 bases and J shed 1 base, with 19 bases lying between them. Germline V lookup: CDR1 PRHDT, CDR2 FYEKMQ (reference sequence). DNA for the CDR3: TGTGCCAGCAGCTCGACGGAGGTAGGGCAAACGAACACTGAAGCTTTCTTT. It yields the protein CASSSTEVGQTNTEAFF.

The table lists this clonotype with many counts. This chain uses TRBV5-1 with TRBJ1-1; TRBD1 matches 8 bases. CDR1 is SGHRS and CDR2 is YFSETQ in the germline V gene. Trimming removed 4 bases from V and 5 bases from J; junction bases left unmatched: 10. The CDR3 sequence is 15 residues long. In nucleotides, the CDR3 is TGCGCCAGCAGCCCAGGGCAGGGGGCGAAAACTGAAGCTTTCTTT. Its protein product is CASSPGQGAKTEAFF.

Comment on this clonotype: At one boundary the junction diverges from the germline segment, which might be a read error. This chain joins TRBV6-1 and TRBJ2-6; D might be TRBD1 (6 bases). CDR3 size: 16 residues. Germline CDR1 reads MNHNS; CDR2 reads SASEGT. CDR3 bases: TGTGCCAGCAGTAAAGCCACAGGGACTGGGGCCAACGTCCTGACTTTC. Its protein product is CASSKATGTGANVLTF.

This clonotype was observed many times. The chain is built from TRBV15 and TRBJ2-3; a weak D match, TRBD2 (6 bases). The CDR3 has 14 amino acids. V lost 6 bases to trimming and J lost 2 bases, with 12 bases between them. Germline V gives CDR1 LNHNV, CDR2 YYDKDF (reference sequence). This chain's CDR3 is CATSMASVTDTQYF. In DNA, the CDR3 is TGTGCCACCAGTATGGCTAGCGTCACAGATACGCAGTATTTT.

This clonotype was detected many times. This sequence joins TRBV12-3 or TRBV12-4 and TRBJ1-1; no reliable D call. Trimming took off 6 bases at V and 0 bases at J, with 8 bases between the two ends. This CDR3 region has 13 residues. Here the CDR3 reads CASRVELNTEAFF. CDR3 in DNA: TGTGCCAGCAGGGTAGAATTGAACACTGAAGCTTTCTTT.

This chain links TRBV7-2 with TRBJ2-1; D is ambiguous. CDR1 SGHTA and CDR2 FQGNSA come from the germline V gene. The CDR3 extends over 13 amino acids. Between the trimmed V and J ends, which lost 5 bases and 4 bases, there was a span of 9 bases. The CDR3 region has the DNA TGTGCCAGCAGCCCACAATTATACAATGAGCAGTTCTTC. Translating gives CASSPQLYNEQFF.

This clonotype came up a few times. V and J are TRBV7-9 and TRBJ1-4; 7 bases match TRBD1. The trim removed 2 bases at V and 6 bases at J, leaving 3 bases unmatched. The CDR3 extends over 14 amino acids. The V gene's germline CDR1 is SEHNR and CDR2 FQNEAQ (reference sequence). The DNA for the CDR3 is TGTGCCAGCAGCTTACGACAGGGCGATGAAAAACTGTTTTTT. It is translated as CASSLRQGDEKLFF.

This clonotype was counted a few times. The chain combines TRBV5-5 with TRBJ2-2, with TRBD1 matching over 7 bases. CDR3 size: 16 residues. Per the germline V gene, CDR1 is SGHKS and CDR2 is YYEKEE (reference sequence). The J segment lost 6 bases and the V segment lost 6 bases, leaving 14 bases of the junction unmatched. DNA of the CDR3: TGTGCCAGCAACCCTATGCGGACAGGTGTACCCGGGGAGCTGTTTTTT. Its protein is CASNPMRTGVPGELFF.